This T cell receptor beta chain appears in the sequencing data of a study of blood T cell repertoires in COVID-19. At the level of the study: The United States, Italy and Spain were the sources of the acute and convalescent COVID-19 samples. Sample material is recorded as cDNA or gDNA derived from T cells, B-cell-depleted T cells, or PBMCs.

With 6 bases clipped from V and 5 bases from J, the junction kept 11 bases outside the gene matches. The CDR3 loop spans 16 amino acids. Germline values: CDR1 MNHEY, CDR2 SMNVEV (reference sequence). How the authors handled the data: Cell counts per sample came from amplifying reference gene primers. The table came from immunoSEQ multiplex PCR; TCRdb's copy has only in-frame clones and leaves some out. The V and J calls and the clone size are those of that table, but D and trimming were determined from the DNA. In the table there are 55,000 to 75,000 clones, 82% of which are singletons. The V gene is TRBV27, the J gene TRBJ2-5; TRBD2 matches at 11 bases. Sequenced material: peripheral blood. The TCR comes from a man at least 80 years old with active COVID-19. The CDR3, as DNA: TGTGCCAGCAGAGCATATAGCGGGGGGGGCGGGGAGACCCAGTACTTC. Protein product: CASRAYSGGGGETQYF.